Listed below are T cell receptor beta chains from one sample, sequenced in a study of persistence of HIV-infected CD4 T cells. The assay was immunoSEQ multiplex PCR, and TCRdb's table has in-frame clones only and misses some. Of some 13,000 clones in the sample, approximately 68% were seen once. For these receptors, no antigen is known. Sample: CD4+ T cells sorted from PBMCs after roughly 18-hour stimulation, taken from a patient who received antiretroviral therapy. The receptors come from an adult man with HIV who was CMV-seropositive. The CDR3 runs from the conserved cysteine through the conserved F or W. A D gene is named only where the DNA matches it firmly. Part of the rows lack a size; the others show once, few, many or a class for expanded clones.

>TRBJ1-1|TRBV6-5|.|once
CASKTPRRHTEAFF
TGTGCCAGCAAAACCCCCCGGAGGCACACTGAAGCTTTCTTT
>TRBJ2-3|TRBV6-4|.|.
CASSLWGGTDTQYF
TGTGCCAGCAGCCTTTGGGGTGGCACAGATACGCAGTATTTT
>TRBJ2-1|TRBV9|.|.
CASSVAGLDTGNEQFF
TGTGCCAGCAGCGTAGCTGGGCTAGACACGGGAAATGAGCAGTTCTTC
>TRBJ2-5|TRBV6-5|TRBD2|.
CASRSSPGGAETQYF
TGTGCCAGCCGCTCCTCACCCGGGGGGGCTGAGACCCAGTACTTC
>TRBJ1-2|TRBV6-5|TRBD1|.
CATMTGTGNYGYTF
TGTGCCACCATGACAGGGACGGGGAACTATGGCTACACCTTC
>TRBJ1-5|TRBV10-3|TRBD1|few
CAISETGGSNQPQHF
TGTGCCATCAGTGAAACAGGGGGTAGCAATCAGCCCCAGCATTTT
>TRBJ2-7|TRBV19|.|few
CASSTNKRGGTKWNEQYF
TGTGCCAGTAGTACTAATAAGAGGGGGGGGACGAAGTGGAACGAGCAGTACTTC
>TRBJ1-4|TRBV30|.|.
CAWSSHVLSTNEKLFF
TGTGCCTGGTCCTCGCATGTCCTGTCAACTAATGAAAAACTGTTTTTT
>TRBJ2-5|TRBV4-3|.|medium-sized
CASSQGGLETQYF
TGCGCCAGCAGCCAAGGGGGGTTAGAGACCCAGTACTTC
>TRBJ2-7|TRBV11-1|TRBD1|.
CASSLTQTGFHEQYF
TGTGCCAGCAGCTTAACTCAGACAGGGTTCCACGAGCAGTACTTC
>TRBJ1-1|TRBV3-1/TRBV3-2|TRBD1|.
CASSPSDRGRRDTEAFF
TGTGCCAGCAGCCCTTCGGACAGGGGGCGCCGGGACACTGAAGCTTTCTTT
>TRBJ2-6|TRBV4-3|TRBD2|.
CASSQEKRESFVSGANVLTF
TGCGCCAGCAGCCAAGAAAAGCGGGAGAGCTTTGTCTCCGGGGCCAACGTCCTGACTTTC
>TRBJ1-6|TRBV5-1|.|few
CASSPEGERPLHF
TGCGCCAGCAGCCCGGAAGGGGAACGGCCCCTCCACTTT
>TRBJ1-5|TRBV21-1|.|.
CASSKLTGDSNQPQHF
TGTGCCAGCAGCAAATTAACAGGGGATAGCAATCAGCCCCAGCATTTT
>TRBJ2-2|TRBV11-3|.|few
CASSSPGLTGELFF
TGTGCCAGCAGCTCCCCGGGACTTACCGGGGAGCTGTTTTTT
>TRBJ2-5|TRBV28|.|.
CASSPPVRETQYF
TGTGCCAGCAGTCCCCCGGTTCGAGAGACCCAGTACTTC
>TRBJ2-2|TRBV6-2/TRBV6-3|.|.
CASSYYPWGNTGELFF
TGTGCCAGCAGTTACTACCCCTGGGGGAACACCGGGGAGCTGTTTTTT
>TRBJ2-2|TRBV9|.|few
CASSVVGFTGELFF
TGTGCCAGCAGCGTAGTGGGCTTCACCGGGGAGCTGTTTTTT
>TRBJ1-1|TRBV19|TRBD1|.
CASSFSTGAAEAFF
TGTGCCAGTAGTTTCTCGACAGGGGCCGCTGAAGCTTTCTTT
>TRBJ1-5|TRBV7-8|TRBD1|few
CASSFGQGAVQPQHF
TGTGCCAGCAGCTTCGGACAGGGGGCTGTTCAGCCCCAGCATTTT
>TRBJ1-3|TRBV16|.|.
CASSQYATGRSGNTIYF
TGTGCCAGCAGCCAATACGCGACAGGCAGATCTGGAAACACCATATATTTT
>TRBJ1-5|TRBV7-8|TRBD1|.
CASSLGTGGNQPQHF
TGTGCCAGCAGCTTAGGGACAGGGGGCAATCAGCCCCAGCATTTT
>TRBJ1-2|TRBV12-3/TRBV12-4|.|.
CASSFAGASGYTF
TGTGCCAGCAGTTTTGCGGGGGCGAGTGGCTACACCTTC
>TRBJ2-7|TRBV6-1|.|.
CASSGDPRQPTYEQYF
TGTGCCAGCAGTGGAGATCCTAGACAGCCAACCTACGAGCAGTACTTC
>TRBJ1-2|TRBV7-2|.|.
CASSLDSGTHYGYTF
TGTGCCAGCAGCTTAGATTCTGGGACACACTATGGCTACACCTTC
>TRBJ2-3|TRBV19|TRBD2|few
CASSLLAGEADTQYF
TGTGCCAGTAGCCTCCTAGCGGGAGAGGCAGATACGCAGTATTTT
>TRBJ2-3|TRBV19|TRBD2|.
CASSSSGRPDTQYF
TGTGCCAGTAGTTCCAGCGGGAGGCCAGACACGCAGTATTTT
>TRBJ1-5|TRBV7-2|TRBD1|few
CASSLVAGGQSRVPQHF
TGTGCCAGCAGCTTAGTGGCAGGGGGTCAGTCTAGGGTGCCCCAGCATTTT
>TRBJ2-7|TRBV4-3|TRBD2|.
CASSQALAGGYSYEQYF
TGCGCCAGCAGCCAGGCCCTAGCGGGAGGATACTCCTACGAGCAGTACTTC
>TRBJ1-2|TRBV5-5|TRBD1|.
CASSSEPGTGRGYTF
TGTGCCAGCAGCTCAGAACCCGGGACAGGGAGAGGCTACACCTTC
>TRBJ2-3|TRBV29-1|TRBD2|.
CSGSGTSKGDTQYF
TGCAGCGGTTCCGGGACTAGCAAGGGGGATACGCAGTATTTT
>TRBJ1-3|TRBV6-1|.|.
CASSEALRGAVSGNTIYF
TGTGCCAGCAGTGAAGCGCTTCGGGGAGCCGTCTCTGGAAACACCATATATTTT
>TRBJ2-5|TRBV3-1/TRBV3-2|TRBD1|.
CASSRGQGSMETQYF
TGTGCCAGCAGCCGGGGACAGGGCAGTATGGAGACCCAGTACTTC
>TRBJ2-7|TRBV20-1|.|.
CSASLLGSYEQYF
TGCAGTGCTAGTTTGCTCGGATCATACGAGCAGTACTTC
>TRBJ1-5|TRBV5-1|TRBD1|.
CASSLGTGGQPQHF
TGCGCCAGCAGCTTGGGGACAGGGGGACAGCCCCAGCATTTT
>TRBJ1-2|TRBV29-1|.|.
CSVFGRGDGYTF
TGCAGCGTATTCGGACGGGGGGATGGCTACACCTTC
>TRBJ2-7|TRBV19|TRBD2|few
CASRPVAGVNEQYF
TGTGCCAGTAGACCTGTAGCGGGAGTCAACGAGCAGTACTTC
>TRBJ2-7|TRBV5-4|.|medium-sized
CASSLAGLTYEQYF
TGTGCCAGCAGCCTGGCGGGGCTTACCTACGAGCAGTACTTC
>TRBJ2-5|TRBV30|TRBD1|.
CAWTRTGRRETQYF
TGTGCCTGGACGCGGACAGGGCGTCGGGAGACCCAGTACTTC
>TRBJ1-2|TRBV28|.|.
CASRANYGYTF
TGTGCCAGCAGGGCTAACTATGGCTACACCTTC
>TRBJ2-7|TRBV6-6|TRBD2|.
CASSYTPRAGGGEQYF
TGTGCCAGCAGTTACACCCCTCGAGCGGGAGGCGGTGAGCAGTACTTC
>TRBJ2-4|TRBV10-3|.|.
CAISDSDGQFVGKNIQYF
TGTGCCATCAGTGACTCCGACGGGCAGTTTGTCGGCAAAAACATTCAGTACTTC
>TRBJ2-2|TRBV5-5|TRBD1|.
CASSPRDRPNTGELFF
TGTGCCAGCAGCCCCCGGGACAGGCCGAACACCGGGGAGCTGTTTTTT
>TRBJ1-1|TRBV11-2|.|.
CASSLDRAVMNTEAFF
TGTGCCAGCAGCTTAGATAGGGCAGTCATGAACACTGAAGCTTTCTTT
>TRBJ1-2|TRBV7-2|.|few
CASSLARRQTYGYTF
TGTGCCAGCAGCTTAGCGCGGCGACAGACCTATGGCTACACCTTC
>TRBJ1-2|TRBV19|.|medium-sized
CASSIGPWDRQIYGYTF
TGTGCCAGTAGTATAGGTCCCTGGGACCGACAAATCTATGGCTACACCTTC